This TCR beta chain was observed in a study of tumor-infiltrating lymphocytes in primary liver carcinoma. Researchers generated TCR beta cDNA from roughly 500 ng of total RNA, relying on a constant-region primer. ARM-PCR, slightly modified, supplied the TCR beta libraries through three nested multiplex PCR rounds. TCRdb ran MiXCR on the multiplex PCR reads and lists one entry per CDR3 protein. Of just over 300,000 distinct CDR3 sequences in the sample, 50% to 75% are singletons; the top ten hold 17%. Out of unsorted whole blood came the blood RNA, and germline DNA was extracted as well. As for this clonotype: The junction departs from germline at one end; a sequencing error may be responsible.

The sample comprised peripheral blood. This receptor was taken from a woman aged 25 to 39 with primary liver carcinoma and hepatitis B virus infection.

CDR3: CASSFGAGGFNEHFF. CDR3 bases: TGTGCCAGCAGTTTCGGAGCGGGAGGTTTCAATGAGCACTTCTTC. This sequence joins TRBV11-2 and TRBJ2-1; 9 positions agree with TRBD2. Germline CDR1 reads SGHAT; CDR2 reads FQNNGV. This CDR3 is built from 15 residues. The whole variable domain, filled in from reference TRBV11-2 and TRBJ2-1, reads EAGVAQSPRYKIIEKRQSVAFWCNPISGHATLYWYQQILGQGPKLLIQFQNNGVVDDSQLPKDRFSAERLKGVDSTLKIQPAKLEDSAVYLCASSFGAGGFNEHFFGPGTRLTVL.